The TCR beta chain described here comes from a study of vaccination effects on CD4 cells after COVID-19. Study in general: The ViraFEST assay expanded antigen-specific CD4+ T cells with viral peptide pools before sequencing. Samples came from a couple of convalescent patients 16 days and one week before vaccination.

Comments on this clone: Its antigen is unidentified.

TCRdb keeps only in-frame clones here, not all; method: immunoSEQ multiplex PCR. The table shows more than 60,000 clones, with 55% to 75% occurring only once. After more than 8 days in culture, the CD4+ T cells were isolated. Between March and December 2020, the person had a SARS-CoV-2 infection that PCR confirmed. The specimen comprised CD4+ T cells from PBMCs cultured without peptide, sampled before COVID-19 vaccination. The receptor comes from a human donor who had a prior SARS-CoV-2 infection.

CDR3 residues: CASSSNLEDTQYF. CDR3 coding DNA: TGTGCCAGCAGCTCCAACCTAGAGGATACGCAGTATTTT. The V gene is TRBV11-2, the J gene TRBJ2-3; D is uncertain. Germline CDR1 and CDR2: SGHAT and FQNNGV. The CDR3 totals 13 residues. V lost 4 bases and J lost 6, with 11 bases in between. Together with reference TRBV11-2 and TRBJ2-3, the CDR3 gives the full variable domain: EAGVAQSPRYKIIEKRQSVAFWCNPISGHATLYWYQQILGQGPKLLIQFQNNGVVDDSQLPKDRFSAERLKGVDSTLKIQPAKLEDSAVYLCASSSNLEDTQYFGPGTRLTVL.